Shown below are 10 T cell receptor beta chains from a single sample sequenced in a study of T cells in Graves' hyperthyroidism and ophthalmopathy. RNA transcripts yielded amplified TCR beta CDR3 regions. The TCR CDR3 first-round RT-PCR relied on the HTBI primer set. One entry per CDR3 protein results from TCRdb running MiXCR on the multiplex PCR reads. Here the sample spans around 340,000 distinct CDR3 sequences, roughly 20% being singletons. Sequencing used blood. The receptor source for this set is a woman aged 40 to 55 with Graves' ophthalmopathy.

This clonotype came up many times. This chain uses TRBV4-3 with TRBJ1-2; D is uncertain. Germline assignment: CDR1 LGHNA and CDR2 YSLEER. The V and J ends lost 5 bases and 4 bases respectively, with 14 bases between them. The CDR3 extends over 14 amino acids. In DNA form, the CDR3 reads TGCGCCAGCAGCGGTCCGGGGAGCGGCTATGGCTACACCTTC. Its translation: CASSGPGSGYGYTF.

This chain joins TRBV6-2 or TRBV6-3 and TRBJ2-5; tentatively, D is TRBD2 (6 bases). The CDR3 contains 19 residues. Germline V gives CDR1 MNHEY, CDR2 SVGEGT. V lost 5 bases, J lost 4 bases, and 29 bases lay in between. The CDR3 loop is CASSNHPRPRRGFGETQYF. The CDR3 DNA reads TGTGCCAGCAGTAACCACCCAAGACCGCGCCGGGGGTTCGGAGAGACCCAGTACTTC.

At least ten counts were recorded for this clonotype. The chain carries TRBV7-8 and TRBJ2-5; 9 bases are a match to TRBD1. The ends lost 5 bases at V and 5 bases at J; junction bases unmatched: 6. CDR1 is SGHVS and CDR2 is FQNEAQ in the germline V gene. The CDR3 length is 14 residues. The CDR3 here is CASSHPGTGETQYF. The CDR3 DNA follows: TGTGCCAGCAGCCACCCGGGGACAGGGGAGACCCAGTACTTC.

This clonotype was detected many times. V gene TRBV13 combines with J gene TRBJ1-1; D might be TRBD1 (6 bases). The length of the CDR3 is 20 residues. Germline V gene data show CDR1 as PRHDT and CDR2 as FYEKMQ (reference sequence). Trimming removed 5 bases from V and 1 base from J, with 29 bases in between. The CDR3: CASSQSNPFAGASWNTEAFF. The CDR3 region has the DNA TGTGCCAGCAGCCAAAGCAATCCCTTTGCAGGGGCGTCGTGGAACACTGAAGCTTTCTTT.

This clonotype was counted at least ten times. The V gene is TRBV27, the J gene TRBJ2-2, with D possibly TRBD2 on 6 matching bases. Deletions cut 3 bases from V and 1 base from J, with 6 bases between. Germline lookup yields CDR1 MNHEY and CDR2 SMNVEV (reference sequence). The CDR3 is 14 amino acids. The CDR3 sequence: CASSLEGNTGELFF. DNA of the CDR3: TGTGCCAGCAGTTTGGAGGGGAACACCGGGGAGCTGTTTTTT.

This clonotype was detected many times. This chain connects TRBV7-2 to TRBJ2-5; TRBD2 aligns across 13 bases. This CDR3 spans 14 amino acids. The ends lost 5 bases at V and 5 bases at J; junction bases unmatched: 2. Germline V gene data show CDR1 as SGHTA and CDR2 as FQGNSA. The CDR3 loop reads CASSAGLAGETQYF. CDR3 nucleotides: TGTGCCAGCAGCGCGGGACTAGCGGGGGAGACCCAGTACTTC.

The chain carries TRBV19 and TRBJ2-5, with D unclear. This CDR3 spans 15 amino acids. The germline V gene encodes CDR1 LNHDA and CDR2 SQIVND (reference sequence). Trimming removed 8 bases at V and 5 bases at J, with 21 bases between. DNA for the CDR3: TGTGCCAGTCGTAAGGGTCGTCCGGCGTCGGAGACCCAGTACTTC. Protein: CASRKGRPASETQYF.

This clonotype occurred many times. The V and J genes are TRBV11-2 and TRBJ2-2; D is perhaps TRBD1 (7 bases). V was clipped by 5 bases and J by 4 bases, with 20 bases between them. Germline CDR1 SGHAT, CDR2 FQNNGV. The CDR3 loop spans 17 amino acids. The CDR3: CASSHPPWQGGTGELFF. As DNA, the CDR3 is TGTGCCAGCAGCCACCCACCGTGGCAGGGGGGCACCGGGGAGCTGTTTTTT.

This clonotype was counted a few times. The chain employs TRBV12-3 or TRBV12-4 and TRBJ1-5; D gene ambiguous. V was trimmed by 3 bases and J by 7 bases, leaving 16 bases between them. This CDR3 comprises 15 residues. CDR3 DNA: TGTGCCAGCAGTTTTCCGACGTTACCCTACCAGCCCCAGCATTTT. Its translation is CASSFPTLPYQPQHF.

The chain employs TRBV7-8 and TRBJ2-5; 8 bases fit TRBD1. Germline V gene data show CDR1 as SGHVS and CDR2 as FQNEAQ. The V segment lost 6 bases and the J segment 1 base; nucleotides outside the gene matches: 7. The CDR3 loop spans 15 amino acids. CDR3 loop: CASRQGVAVQETQYF. The CDR3 DNA reads TGTGCCAGCAGACAGGGGGTCGCGGTCCAAGAGACCCAGTACTTC. The full variable domain, completed using reference TRBV7-8 and TRBJ2-5, is GAGVSQSPRYKVAKRGQDVALRCDPISGHVSLFWYQQALGQGPEFLTYFQNEAQLDKSGLPSDRFFAERPEGSVSTLKIQRTQQEDSAVYLCASRQGVAVQETQYFGPGTRLLVL.